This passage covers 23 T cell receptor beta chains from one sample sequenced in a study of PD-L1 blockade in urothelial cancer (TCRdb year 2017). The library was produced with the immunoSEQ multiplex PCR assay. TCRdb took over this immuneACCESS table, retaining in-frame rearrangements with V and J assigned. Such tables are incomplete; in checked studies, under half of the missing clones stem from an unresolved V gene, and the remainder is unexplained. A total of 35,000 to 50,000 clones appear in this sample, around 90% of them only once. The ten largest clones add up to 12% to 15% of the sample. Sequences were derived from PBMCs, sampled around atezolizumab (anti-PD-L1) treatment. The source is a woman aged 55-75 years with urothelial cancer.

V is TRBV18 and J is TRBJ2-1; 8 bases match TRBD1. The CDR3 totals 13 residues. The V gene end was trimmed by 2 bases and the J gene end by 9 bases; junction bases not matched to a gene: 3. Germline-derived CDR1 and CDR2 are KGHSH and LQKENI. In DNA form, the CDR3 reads TGTGCCAGCTCACCAAGACAGGGGAGTGAGCAGTTCTTC. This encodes CASSPRQGSEQFF.

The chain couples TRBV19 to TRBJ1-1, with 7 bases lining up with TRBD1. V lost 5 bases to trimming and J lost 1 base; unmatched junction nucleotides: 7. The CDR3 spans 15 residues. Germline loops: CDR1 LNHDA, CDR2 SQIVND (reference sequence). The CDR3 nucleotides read TGTGCCAGTAGTCTATACAGGGGTGGGAACACTGAAGCTTTCTTT. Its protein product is CASSLYRGGNTEAFF.

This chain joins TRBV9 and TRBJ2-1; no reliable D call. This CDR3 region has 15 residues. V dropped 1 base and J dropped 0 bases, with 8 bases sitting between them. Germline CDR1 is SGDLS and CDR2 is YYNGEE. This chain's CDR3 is CASSVTLSSYNEQFF. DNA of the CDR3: TGTGCCAGCAGCGTAACTCTGAGCTCCTACAATGAGCAGTTCTTC.

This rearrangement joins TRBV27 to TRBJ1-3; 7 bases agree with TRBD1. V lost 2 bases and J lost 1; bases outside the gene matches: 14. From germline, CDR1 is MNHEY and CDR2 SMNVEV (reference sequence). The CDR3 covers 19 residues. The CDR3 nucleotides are TGTGCCAGCAGTTTAACGTCAGGGGGTCCTCCATGGTCTGGAAACACCATATATTTT. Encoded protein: CASSLTSGGPPWSGNTIYF.

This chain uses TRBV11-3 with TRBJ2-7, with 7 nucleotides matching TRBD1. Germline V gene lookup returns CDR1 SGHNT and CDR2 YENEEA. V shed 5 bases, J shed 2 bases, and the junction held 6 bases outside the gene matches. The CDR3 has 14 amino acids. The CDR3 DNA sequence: TGTGCCAGCAGCGCCGGGGACAGCCCCTACGAGCAGTACTTC. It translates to CASSAGDSPYEQYF.

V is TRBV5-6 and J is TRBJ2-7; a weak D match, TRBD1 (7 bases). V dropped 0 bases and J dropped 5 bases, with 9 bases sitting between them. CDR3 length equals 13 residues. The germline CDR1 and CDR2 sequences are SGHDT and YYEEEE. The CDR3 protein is CASSLGRGDEQYF. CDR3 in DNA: TGTGCCAGCAGCTTGGGCAGGGGGGACGAGCAGTACTTC.

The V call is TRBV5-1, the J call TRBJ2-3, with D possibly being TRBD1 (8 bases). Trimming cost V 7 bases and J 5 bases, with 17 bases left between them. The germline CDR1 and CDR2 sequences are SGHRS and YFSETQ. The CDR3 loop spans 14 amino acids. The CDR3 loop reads CASLSGTGEDTQYF. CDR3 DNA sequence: TGCGCCAGCCTGAGCGGGACAGGAGAAGATACGCAGTATTTT.

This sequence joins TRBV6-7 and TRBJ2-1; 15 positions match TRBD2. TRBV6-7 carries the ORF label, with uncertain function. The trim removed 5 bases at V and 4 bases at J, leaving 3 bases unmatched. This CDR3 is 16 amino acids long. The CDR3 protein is CASSRGLAGGYNEQFF. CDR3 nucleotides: TGTGCCAGCAGTCGCGGACTAGCGGGGGGGTACAATGAGCAGTTCTTC.

The CDR3 DNA is TGCGCCAGCAGCCAAGGGGCTAGCGGGAGGATGGCCGGGGAGCTGTTTTTT. Protein product: CASSQGASGRMAGELFF. V and J are TRBV4-3 and TRBJ2-2; 11 bases are a match to TRBD2. The CDR3 spans 17 residues. Germline V gene lookup returns CDR1 LGHNA and CDR2 YSLEER. V dropped 1 base and J dropped 6; count of bases not matched to a gene: 7.

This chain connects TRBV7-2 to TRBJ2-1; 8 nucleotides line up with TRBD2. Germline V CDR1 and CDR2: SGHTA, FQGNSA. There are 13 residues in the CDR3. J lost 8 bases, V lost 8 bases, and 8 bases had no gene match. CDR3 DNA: TGTGCCAGCGAGACGGGAGGGTGGCATGAGCAGTTCTTC. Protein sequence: CASETGGWHEQFF.

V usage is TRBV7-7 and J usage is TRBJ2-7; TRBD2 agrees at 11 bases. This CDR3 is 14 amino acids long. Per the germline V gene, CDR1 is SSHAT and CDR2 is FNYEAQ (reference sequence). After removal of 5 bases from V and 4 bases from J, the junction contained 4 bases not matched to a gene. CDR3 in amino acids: CASSTGLAGYEQYF. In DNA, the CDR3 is TGTGCCAGCAGCACCGGACTAGCGGGTTACGAGCAGTACTTC.

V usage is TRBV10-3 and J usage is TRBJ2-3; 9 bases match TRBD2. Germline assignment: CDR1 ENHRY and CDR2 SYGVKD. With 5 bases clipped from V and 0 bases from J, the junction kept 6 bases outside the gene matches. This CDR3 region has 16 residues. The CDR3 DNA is TGTGCCATCAGTTGGGTTAGCGGGGGTAGCACAGATACGCAGTATTTT. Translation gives CAISWVSGGSTDTQYF.

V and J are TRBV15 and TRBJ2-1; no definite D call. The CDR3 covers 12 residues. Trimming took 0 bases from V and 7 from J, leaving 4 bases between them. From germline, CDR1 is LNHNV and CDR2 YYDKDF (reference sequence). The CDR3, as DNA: TGTGCCACCAGCAGAGATCTGAATGAGCAGTTCTTC. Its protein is CATSRDLNEQFF.

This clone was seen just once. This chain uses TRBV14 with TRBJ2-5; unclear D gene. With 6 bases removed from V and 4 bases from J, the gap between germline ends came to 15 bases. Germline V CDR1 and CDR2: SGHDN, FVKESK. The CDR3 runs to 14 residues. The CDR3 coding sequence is TGTGCCAGCAGTCCAAACAGATTTCGAGAGACCCAGTACTTC. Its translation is CASSPNRFRETQYF.

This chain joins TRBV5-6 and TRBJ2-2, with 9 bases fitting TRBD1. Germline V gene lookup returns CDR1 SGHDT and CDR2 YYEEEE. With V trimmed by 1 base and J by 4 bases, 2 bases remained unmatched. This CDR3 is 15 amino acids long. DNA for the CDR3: TGTGCCAGCAGCTTGTGGGACAGGGTCACCGGGGAGCTGTTTTTT. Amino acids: CASSLWDRVTGELFF.

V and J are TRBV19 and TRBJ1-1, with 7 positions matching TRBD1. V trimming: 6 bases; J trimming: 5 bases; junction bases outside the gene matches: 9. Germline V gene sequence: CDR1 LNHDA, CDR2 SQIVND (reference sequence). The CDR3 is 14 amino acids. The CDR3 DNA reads TGTGCCAGTAGCGGGAGGGGGCGCCGGACTGAAGCTTTCTTT. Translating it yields CASSGRGRRTEAFF.

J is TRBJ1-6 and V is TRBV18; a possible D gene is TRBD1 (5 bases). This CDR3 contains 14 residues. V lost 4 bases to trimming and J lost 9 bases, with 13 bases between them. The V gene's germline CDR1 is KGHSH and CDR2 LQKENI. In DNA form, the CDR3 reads TGTGCCAGCTCACGCGCAGGGTCGATTTCACCCCTCCACTTT. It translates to CASSRAGSISPLHF.

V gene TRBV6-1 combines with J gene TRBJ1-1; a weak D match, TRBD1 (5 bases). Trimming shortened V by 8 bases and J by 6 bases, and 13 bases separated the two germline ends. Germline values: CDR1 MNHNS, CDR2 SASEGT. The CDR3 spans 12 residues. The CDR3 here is CASSEWGAEAFF. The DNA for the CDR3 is TGTGCCAGCTCAGAGTGGGGGGCTGAAGCTTTCTTT.

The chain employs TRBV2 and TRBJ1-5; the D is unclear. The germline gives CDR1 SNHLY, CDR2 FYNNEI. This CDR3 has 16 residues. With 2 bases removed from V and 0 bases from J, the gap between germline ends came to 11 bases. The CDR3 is CASSEPLPFSNQPQHF. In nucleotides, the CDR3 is TGTGCCAGCAGTGAACCCCTCCCTTTTAGCAATCAGCCCCAGCATTTT. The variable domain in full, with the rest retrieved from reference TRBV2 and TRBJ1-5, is EPEVTQTPSHQVTQMGQEVILRCVPISNHLYFYWYRQILGQKVEFLVSFYNNEISEKSEIFDDQFSVERPDGSNFTLKIRSTKLEDSAMYFCASSEPLPFSNQPQHFGDGTRLSIL.

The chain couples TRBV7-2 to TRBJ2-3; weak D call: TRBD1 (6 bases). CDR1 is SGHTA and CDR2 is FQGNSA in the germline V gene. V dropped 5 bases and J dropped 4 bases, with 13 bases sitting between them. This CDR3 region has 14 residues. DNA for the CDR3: TGTGCCAGCAGCCCCACAGGGAGTTCAGATACGCAGTATTTT. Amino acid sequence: CASSPTGSSDTQYF.

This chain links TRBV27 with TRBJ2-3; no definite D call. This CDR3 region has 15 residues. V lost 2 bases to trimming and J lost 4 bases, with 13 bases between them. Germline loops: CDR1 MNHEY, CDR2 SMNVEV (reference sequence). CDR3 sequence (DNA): TGTGCCAGCAGTTTAGCCTCGAGTGGAGCAGATACGCAGTATTTT. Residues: CASSLASSGADTQYF.

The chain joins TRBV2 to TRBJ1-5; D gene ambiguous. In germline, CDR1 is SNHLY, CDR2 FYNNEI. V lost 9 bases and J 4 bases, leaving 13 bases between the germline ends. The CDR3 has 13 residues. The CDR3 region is CASAGERNQPQHF. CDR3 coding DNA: TGTGCCAGTGCGGGCGAGCGTAATCAGCCCCAGCATTTT.

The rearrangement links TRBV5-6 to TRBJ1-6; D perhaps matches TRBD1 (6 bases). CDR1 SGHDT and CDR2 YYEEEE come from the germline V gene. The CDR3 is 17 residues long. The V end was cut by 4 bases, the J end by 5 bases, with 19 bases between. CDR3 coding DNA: TGTGCCAGCAGCGGAATGCTCCACAGGGTAAATAATTCACCCCTCCACTTT. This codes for CASSGMLHRVNNSPLHF.